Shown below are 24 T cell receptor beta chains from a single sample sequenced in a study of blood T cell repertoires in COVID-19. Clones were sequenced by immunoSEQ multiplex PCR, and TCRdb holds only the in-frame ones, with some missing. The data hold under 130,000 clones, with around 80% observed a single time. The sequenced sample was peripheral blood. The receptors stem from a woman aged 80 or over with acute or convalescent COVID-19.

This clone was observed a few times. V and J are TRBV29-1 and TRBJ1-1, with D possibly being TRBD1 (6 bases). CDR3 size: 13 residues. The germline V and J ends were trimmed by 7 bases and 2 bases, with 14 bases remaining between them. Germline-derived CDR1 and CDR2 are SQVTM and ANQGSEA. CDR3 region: CSAAQGTNTEAFF. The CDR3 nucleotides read TGCAGCGCCGCACAGGGTACTAACACTGAAGCTTTCTTT. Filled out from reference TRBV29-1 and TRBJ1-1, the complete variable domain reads SAVISQKPSRDICQRGTSLTIQCQVDSQVTMMFWYRQQPGQSLTLIATANQGSEATYESGFVIDKFPISRPNLTFSTLTVSNMSPEDSSIYLCSAAQGTNTEAFFGQGTRLTVV.

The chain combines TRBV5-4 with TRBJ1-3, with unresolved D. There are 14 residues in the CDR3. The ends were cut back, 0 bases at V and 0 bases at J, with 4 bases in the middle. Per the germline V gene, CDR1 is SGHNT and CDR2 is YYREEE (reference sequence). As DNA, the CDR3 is TGTGCCAGCAGCTTGGCGAGCTCTGGAAACACCATATATTTT. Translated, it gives CASSLASSGNTIYF. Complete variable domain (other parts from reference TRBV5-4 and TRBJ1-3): ETGVTQSPTHLIKTRGQQVTLRCSSQSGHNTVSWYQQALGQGPQFIFQYYREEENGRGNFPPRFSGLQFPNYSSELNVNALELDDSALYLCASSLASSGNTIYFGEGSWLTVV.

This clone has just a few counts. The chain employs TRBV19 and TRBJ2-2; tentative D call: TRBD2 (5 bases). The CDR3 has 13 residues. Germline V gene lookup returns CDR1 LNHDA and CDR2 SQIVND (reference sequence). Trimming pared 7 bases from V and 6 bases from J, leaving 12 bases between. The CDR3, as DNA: TGTGCCAGTAAAGCGGAGTGGGCCGGGGAGCTGTTTTTT. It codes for CASKAEWAGELFF. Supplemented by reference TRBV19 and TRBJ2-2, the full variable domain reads DGGITQSPKYLFRKEGQNVTLSCEQNLNHDAMYWYRQDPGQGLRLIYYSQIVNDFQKGDIAEGYSVSREKKESFPLTVTSAQKNPTAFYLCASKAEWAGELFFGEGSRLTVL.

The chain's CDR3 is CASSTGLAGANEQFF. CDR3 coding DNA: TGTGCCAGCAGCACAGGGCTAGCGGGAGCCAATGAGCAGTTCTTC. This chain links TRBV7-6 with TRBJ2-1; 10 nucleotides line up with TRBD2. V lost 5 bases to trimming and J lost 6 bases; unmatched junction nucleotides: 7. Germline V gene lookup returns CDR1 SGHVS and CDR2 FNYEAQ. CDR3 size: 15 residues.

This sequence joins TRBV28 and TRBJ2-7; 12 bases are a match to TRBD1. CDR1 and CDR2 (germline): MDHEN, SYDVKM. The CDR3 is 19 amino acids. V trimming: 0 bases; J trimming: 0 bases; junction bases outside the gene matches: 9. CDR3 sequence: CASSLWGWGTGGSSYEQYF. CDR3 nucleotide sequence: TGTGCCAGCAGTTTATGGGGTTGGGGGACAGGGGGCAGCTCCTACGAGCAGTACTTC.

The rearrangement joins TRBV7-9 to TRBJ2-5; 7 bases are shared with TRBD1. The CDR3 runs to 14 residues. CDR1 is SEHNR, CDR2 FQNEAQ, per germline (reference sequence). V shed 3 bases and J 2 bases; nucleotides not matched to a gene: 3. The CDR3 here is CASSFSGQQETQYF. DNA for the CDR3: TGTGCCAGCAGCTTTTCGGGACAGCAAGAGACCCAGTACTTC. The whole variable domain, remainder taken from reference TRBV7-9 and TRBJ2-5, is DTGVSQNPRHKITKRGQNVTFRCDPISEHNRLYWYRQTLGQGPEFLTYFQNEAQLEKSRLLSDRFSAERPKGSFSTLEIQRTEQGDSAMYLCASSFSGQQETQYFGPGTRLLVL.

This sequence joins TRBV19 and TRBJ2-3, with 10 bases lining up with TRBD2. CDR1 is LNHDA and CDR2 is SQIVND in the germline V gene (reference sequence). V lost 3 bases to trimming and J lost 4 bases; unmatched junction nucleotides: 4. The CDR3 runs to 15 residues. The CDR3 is CASSISSGSADTQYF. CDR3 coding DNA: TGTGCCAGTAGTATTTCTAGCGGGAGTGCAGATACGCAGTATTTT.

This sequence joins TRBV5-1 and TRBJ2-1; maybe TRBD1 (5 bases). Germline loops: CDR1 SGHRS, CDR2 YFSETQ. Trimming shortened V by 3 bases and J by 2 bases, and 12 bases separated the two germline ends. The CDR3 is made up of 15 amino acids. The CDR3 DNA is TGCGCCAGCAGCTACCAGGGAATGGCCTACAATGAGCAGTTCTTC. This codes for CASSYQGMAYNEQFF.

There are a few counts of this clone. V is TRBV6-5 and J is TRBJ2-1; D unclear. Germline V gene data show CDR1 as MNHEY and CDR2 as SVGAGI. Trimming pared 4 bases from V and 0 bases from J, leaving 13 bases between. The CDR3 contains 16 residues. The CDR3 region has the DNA TGTGCCAGCAGTTCTCCTAGACCCGGCTCCTACAATGAGCAGTTCTTC. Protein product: CASSSPRPGSYNEQFF.

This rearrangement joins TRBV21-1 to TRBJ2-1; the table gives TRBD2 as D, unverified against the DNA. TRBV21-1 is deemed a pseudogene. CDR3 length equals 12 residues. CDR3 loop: CAPGLVYNEQFF. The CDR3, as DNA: TGTGCACCAGGACTAGTCTACAATGAGCAGTTCTTC.

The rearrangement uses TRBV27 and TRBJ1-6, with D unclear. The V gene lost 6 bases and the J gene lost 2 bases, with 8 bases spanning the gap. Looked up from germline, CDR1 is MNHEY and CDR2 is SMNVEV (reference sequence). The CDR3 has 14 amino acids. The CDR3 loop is CASRWQAYNSPLHF. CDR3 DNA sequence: TGTGCCAGCAGGTGGCAGGCCTATAATTCACCCCTCCACTTT.

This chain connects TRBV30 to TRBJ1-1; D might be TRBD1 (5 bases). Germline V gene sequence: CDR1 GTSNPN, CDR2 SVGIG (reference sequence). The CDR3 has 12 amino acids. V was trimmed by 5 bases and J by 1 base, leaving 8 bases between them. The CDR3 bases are TGTGCCTGGGGTGACAGGAACACTGAAGCTTTCTTT. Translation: CAWGDRNTEAFF. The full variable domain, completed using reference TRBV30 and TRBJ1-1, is SQTIHQWPATLVQPVGSPLSLECTVEGTSNPNLYWYRQAAGRGLQLLFYSVGIGQISSEVPQNLSASRPQDRQFILSSKKLLLSDSGFYLCAWGDRNTEAFFGQGTRLTVV.

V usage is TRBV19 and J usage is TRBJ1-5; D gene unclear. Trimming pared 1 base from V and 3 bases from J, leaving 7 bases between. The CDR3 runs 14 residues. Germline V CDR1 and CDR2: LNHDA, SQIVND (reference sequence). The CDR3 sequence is CASSIAAINQPQHF. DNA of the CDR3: TGTGCCAGTAGTATAGCAGCGATCAATCAGCCCCAGCATTTT.

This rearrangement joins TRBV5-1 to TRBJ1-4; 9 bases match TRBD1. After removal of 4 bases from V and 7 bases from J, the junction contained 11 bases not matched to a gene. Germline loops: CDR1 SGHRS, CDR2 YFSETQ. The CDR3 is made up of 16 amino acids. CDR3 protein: CASSPLGQGAGEKLFF. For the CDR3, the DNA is TGCGCCAGCAGCCCGTTGGGACAGGGAGCGGGTGAAAAACTGTTTTTT.

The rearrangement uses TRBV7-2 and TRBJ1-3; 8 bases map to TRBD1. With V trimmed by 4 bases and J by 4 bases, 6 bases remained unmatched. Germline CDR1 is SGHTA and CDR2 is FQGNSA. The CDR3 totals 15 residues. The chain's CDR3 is CASSSDRGPGNTIYF. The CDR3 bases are TGTGCCAGCAGCTCAGACAGGGGACCCGGAAACACCATATATTTT.

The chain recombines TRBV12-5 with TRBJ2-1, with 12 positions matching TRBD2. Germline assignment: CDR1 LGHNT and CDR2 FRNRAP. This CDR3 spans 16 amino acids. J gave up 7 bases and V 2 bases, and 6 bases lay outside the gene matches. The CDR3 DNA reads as TGTGCTAGTGGTTTGTCCCCTAGCGGGAGGGGGAATGAGCAGTTCTTC. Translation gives CASGLSPSGRGNEQFF. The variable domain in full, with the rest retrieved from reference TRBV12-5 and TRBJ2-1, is DARVTQTPRHKVTEMGQEVTMRCQPILGHNTVFWYRQTMMQGLELLAYFRNRAPLDDSGMPKDRFSAEMPDATLATLKIQPSEPRDSAVYFCASGLSPSGRGNEQFFGPGTRLTVL.

In DNA form, the CDR3 reads TGTGCCAGCAGCCAATACTCGCTTAGCGGGAAAACAGATACGCAGTATTTT. This codes for CASSQYSLSGKTDTQYF. This sequence joins TRBV3-1 (or the pseudogene TRBV3-2) and TRBJ2-3; 8 bases fit TRBD2. Germline V CDR1 and CDR2: LGHDT, YNNKEL (reference sequence). The CDR3 runs to 17 residues. The trim removed 2 bases at V and 3 bases at J, leaving 10 bases unmatched.

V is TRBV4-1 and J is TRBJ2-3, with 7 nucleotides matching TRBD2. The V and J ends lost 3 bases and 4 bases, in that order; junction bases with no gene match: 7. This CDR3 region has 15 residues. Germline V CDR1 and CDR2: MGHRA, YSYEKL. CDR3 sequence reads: CASSQVGGSSDTQYF. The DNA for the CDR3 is TGCGCCAGCAGCCAGGTGGGAGGGTCTTCAGATACGCAGTATTTT.

The CDR3 sequence is CASSGWAATNEKLFF. The CDR3 DNA sequence: TGTGCCAGCAGCGGATGGGCAGCAACTAATGAAAAACTGTTTTTT. This rearrangement joins TRBV7-9 to TRBJ1-4; no clear D gene. The germline gives CDR1 SEHNR, CDR2 FQNEAQ (reference sequence). V lost 5 bases, J lost 0 bases, and 10 bases lay in between. CDR3 length: 15 amino acids.

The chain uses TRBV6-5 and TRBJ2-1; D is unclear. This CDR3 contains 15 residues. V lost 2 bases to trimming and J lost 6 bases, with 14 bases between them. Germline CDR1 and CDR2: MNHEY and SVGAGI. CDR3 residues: CASSYPRLTGNEQFF. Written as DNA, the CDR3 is TGTGCCAGCAGTTACCCGCGTCTTACGGGCAATGAGCAGTTCTTC.

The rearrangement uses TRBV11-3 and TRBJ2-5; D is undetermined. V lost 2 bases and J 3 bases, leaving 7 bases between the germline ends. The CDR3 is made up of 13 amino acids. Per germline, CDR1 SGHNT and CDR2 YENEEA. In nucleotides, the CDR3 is TGTGCCAGCAGCTTATTCCCCAAAGAGACCCAGTACTTC. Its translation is CASSLFPKETQYF.

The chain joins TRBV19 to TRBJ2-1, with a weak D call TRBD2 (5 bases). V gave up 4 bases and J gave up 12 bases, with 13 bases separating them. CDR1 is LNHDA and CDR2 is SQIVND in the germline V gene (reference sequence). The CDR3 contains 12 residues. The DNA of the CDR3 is TGTGCCAGTAGTACCTATACTGCGGGGCAGTTCTTC. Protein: CASSTYTAGQFF.

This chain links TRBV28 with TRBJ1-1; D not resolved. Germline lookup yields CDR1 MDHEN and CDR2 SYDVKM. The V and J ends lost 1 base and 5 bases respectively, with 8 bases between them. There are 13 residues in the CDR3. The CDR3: CASSLSGKTEAFF. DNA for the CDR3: TGTGCCAGCAGTTTATCCGGGAAAACTGAAGCTTTCTTT.

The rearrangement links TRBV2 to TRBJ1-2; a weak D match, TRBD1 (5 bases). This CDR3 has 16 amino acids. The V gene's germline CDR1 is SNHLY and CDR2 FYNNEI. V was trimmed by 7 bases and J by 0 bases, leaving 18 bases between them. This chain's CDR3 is CASNQGRGLANYGYTF. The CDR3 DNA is TGTGCCAGCAACCAAGGGAGGGGTCTAGCTAACTATGGCTACACCTTC.